The T cell receptor (beta chain) described here comes from a study of a mutant IDH1 vaccine in newly diagnosed glioma. The overall study: Treated patients had a mean age of approximately 41 years and a sex split that was roughly 62% male and around 38% female. It was radiotherapy, temozolomide, or both that patients received previously, with most receiving both. General study findings and limits: There seemed to be no relation between pseudoprogression and changes in top peripheral T cell clonotypes.

The sample's time point: baseline, week 1 (first vaccination visit). Treatment noted: pre-vaccination baseline after standard-of-care therapy. Generated by immunoSEQ multiplex PCR, the TCRdb table keeps only in-frame clones and is missing some. The data show around 87,000 clones, with 83% seen just once and approximately 7.4% held by the top ten. As regards this clone: Its antigen is undetermined.

CDR3 length: 14 residues. CDR1 is SGHTA, CDR2 FQGNSA, per germline. Trimming cost V 3 bases and J 5 bases, with 13 bases left between them. The rearrangement links TRBV7-2 to TRBJ2-5; D remains ambiguous. This receptor was taken from a woman aged 50 to 60 with glioma. Source: PBMCs, taken from a glioma patient treated with radiotherapy, temozolomide or both. This CDR3 reads CASSLIGFGETQYF. The CDR3 DNA is TGTGCCAGCAGCTTGATCGGATTCGGTGAGACCCAGTACTTC.